This T cell receptor beta chain was observed in a study of blood T cells in healthy people across ages. The CDR3 extends over 13 amino acids. Germline CDR1 and CDR2: SQVTM and ANQGSEA. Note on this clonotype: Its antigen is not known.

Whole-study findings and limits: While age rose, TCR beta diversity per million T cells dropped in a roughly linear way.

With a J-beta primer mix and a sample-barcoded 5' primer, a second PCR ran 7 to 11 cycles. TCRdb reprocessed the 5' RACE reads via MiXCR and lists one record per CDR3 protein. This table holds more than 900,000 distinct CDR3 sequences, 20% to 25% found once. These data also formed part of another study, on T cells of mothers and their children. That source reports: For cDNA synthesis, the complete extracted RNA was used (1.5 ug per 15 ul).

Sequencing was done on a sample of blood. The clonotype originates from a girl aged 2-10 years in good health. The chain couples TRBV29-1 to TRBJ2-5, with 7 bases identical to TRBD1. The J call is uncertain, as TRBJ2-7 better fits the DNA end. The DNA for the CDR3 is TGCAGCGTTGGAGGGACAGCCGCCTACGAGCAGTACTTC. It is translated as CSVGGTAAYEQYF.